What follows are 32 T cell receptor beta chains derived from one specimen sequenced in a study of shared T cell receptors in the human thymus. The protocol was immunoSEQ multiplex PCR, while the TCRdb copy is restricted to in-frame clones and leaves out a portion. Of fewer than 700,000 clones listed, roughly 90% are singletons. These same data were also listed under a study on human thymus T cells.

Sequencing was done on a sample of thymocytes. The receptors shown here come from a boy under three years old with a congenital heart defect.

The chain joins TRBV27 to TRBJ2-2, with TRBD1 as a possible D gene (5 bases). V lost 6 bases to trimming and J lost 3 bases, with 11 bases between them. The CDR3 runs to 14 residues. CDR1 is MNHEY and CDR2 is SMNVEV in the germline V gene (reference sequence). The CDR3 bases are TGTGCCAGCAGCAGGGAAAAAGACACCGGGGAGCTGTTTTTT. Amino acids: CASSREKDTGELFF.

V and J are TRBV5-6 and TRBJ2-7; D gene ambiguous. This CDR3 comprises 12 residues. V lost 0 bases and J lost 4, with 5 bases in between. Germline CDR1 is SGHDT and CDR2 is YYEEEE. The CDR3 loop reads CASSLGAYEQYF. In DNA form, the CDR3 reads TGTGCCAGCAGCTTGGGGGCTTACGAGCAGTACTTC. Variable domain in full (rest from reference TRBV5-6 and TRBJ2-7): DAGVTQSPTHLIKTRGQQVTLRCSPKSGHDTVSWYQQALGQGPQFIFQYYEEEERQRGNFPDRFSGHQFPNYSSELNVNALLLGDSALYLCASSLGAYEQYFGPGTRLTVT.

The chain couples TRBV28 to TRBJ1-5, with unresolved D. CDR1 is MDHEN, CDR2 SYDVKM, per germline. The V end lost 1 base, the J end lost 0 bases, and 7 bases lay between the germline ends. The CDR3 runs to 15 residues. CDR3 bases: TGTGCCAGCAGTTTATTGGGCAATAGCAATCAGCCCCAGCATTTT. This translates into CASSLLGNSNQPQHF.

The rearrangement uses TRBV10-3 and TRBJ2-3; 9 nucleotides align to TRBD2. V lost 2 bases to trimming and J lost 6 bases; unmatched junction nucleotides: 15. Germline-derived CDR1 and CDR2 are ENHRY and SYGVKD. The CDR3 runs to 18 residues. The CDR3 DNA follows: TGTGCCATCAGTGAGCCTAACCCGTGGCGGGAGGGGGGGGATACGCAGTATTTT. It is translated as CAISEPNPWREGGDTQYF.

J is TRBJ2-7 and V is TRBV2, with 7 bases identical to TRBD1. The junction had 15 bases not matched to a gene; V was cut back by 7 bases and J by 6 bases. The CDR3 length is 15 residues. The germline V gene encodes CDR1 SNHLY and CDR2 FYNNEI. The CDR3 spells CASKRDSSLSCEQYF. DNA for the CDR3: TGTGCCAGCAAGAGGGACAGCTCCCTCTCGTGCGAGCAGTACTTC.

This sequence joins TRBV23-1 and TRBJ2-7, with 8 bases aligning to TRBD1. TRBV23-1 belongs to the ORF category, with a function that is uncertain. The CDR3 extends over 15 amino acids. The trim removed 2 bases at V and 0 bases at J, leaving 3 bases unmatched. The CDR3: CASSQGQGSSYEQYF. The CDR3 DNA is TGCGCCAGCAGTCAAGGACAGGGTAGCTCCTACGAGCAGTACTTC.

About this clone: Other nucleotide sequences in the sample specify the same CDR3. The rearrangement uses TRBV18 and TRBJ2-7, with D perhaps TRBD2 (5 bases). The CDR3 spans 12 residues. V was clipped by 2 bases and J by 4 bases, with 6 bases between them. Per germline, CDR1 KGHSH and CDR2 LQKENI. The CDR3 reads CASSPRGYEQYF. The DNA of the CDR3 is TGTGCCAGCTCACCAAGAGGGTACGAGCAGTACTTC.

This rearrangement joins TRBV6-1 to TRBJ2-1, with D perhaps TRBD2 (6 bases). Germline V lookup: CDR1 MNHNS, CDR2 SASEGT. The CDR3 totals 18 residues. V was shortened by 2 bases and J by 0 bases, with 17 bases between the two germline ends. The DNA of the CDR3 is TGTGCCAGCAGTGAAAAGGCGCGGGACGTAAGCTCCTACAATGAGCAGTTCTTC. Translated: CASSEKARDVSSYNEQFF.

The genes are TRBV30 and TRBJ1-2; TRBD1 agrees at 7 bases. V shed 0 bases, J shed 5 bases, and the junction held 9 bases outside the gene matches. The germline V gene has CDR1 GTSNPN and CDR2 SVGIG (reference sequence). The CDR3 is made up of 15 amino acids. CDR3 loop: CAWSVDRAGVYGYTF. In DNA form, the CDR3 reads TGTGCCTGGAGTGTAGACAGGGCCGGAGTATATGGCTACACCTTC.

This chain connects TRBV5-4 to TRBJ2-5; 8 bases map to TRBD2. This CDR3 is 14 amino acids long. Germline CDR1 is SGHNT and CDR2 is YYREEE (reference sequence). Germline trimming cut 2 bases from V and 5 bases from J; bases unmatched to any gene: 5. DNA for the CDR3: TGTGCCAGCAGCTTAGGCGGGAGGAGGGAGACCCAGTACTTC. It specifies CASSLGGRRETQYF.

The chain is built from TRBV4-1 and TRBJ2-5, with 7 bases aligning to TRBD1. Germline loops: CDR1 MGHRA, CDR2 YSYEKL. The length of the CDR3 is 19 residues. With V trimmed by 2 bases and J by 2 bases, 17 bases remained unmatched. The CDR3 here is CASSQKTGSGNVGQETQYF. Written as DNA, the CDR3 is TGCGCCAGCAGCCAAAAGACAGGGTCAGGGAACGTAGGACAAGAGACCCAGTACTTC.

The chain links TRBV14 to TRBJ2-1, with D uncertain. CDR3 length: 15 amino acids. The V end lost 0 bases, the J end lost 7 bases, and 13 bases lay between the germline ends. Germline CDR1 SGHDN, CDR2 FVKESK. The CDR3 is CASSQDPSLRNEQFF. CDR3 DNA sequence: TGTGCCAGCAGCCAAGATCCCTCCCTTCGGAATGAGCAGTTCTTC.

Regarding this clone: This sample also contains other DNA sequences that code for the same CDR3. The rearrangement joins TRBV4-2 to TRBJ2-7; 10 bases map to TRBD2. CDR3 length: 14 amino acids. CDR1 LGHNA and CDR2 YNFKEQ come from the germline V gene. The trim removed 1 base at V and 3 bases at J, leaving 0 bases unmatched. The CDR3 loop reads CASSQGTSGYEQYF. CDR3 coding DNA: TGTGCCAGCAGCCAAGGGACTAGCGGCTACGAGCAGTACTTC.

J is TRBJ2-7 and V is TRBV5-1; D gene uncertain. The germline V and J ends were trimmed by 0 bases and 3 bases, with 7 bases remaining between them. Germline V lookup: CDR1 SGHRS, CDR2 YFSETQ. The CDR3 runs to 13 residues. The CDR3 here is CASSLALGYEQYF. In DNA, the CDR3 is TGCGCCAGCAGCTTGGCCCTCGGCTACGAGCAGTACTTC.

This clone was detected only a few times. This rearrangement joins TRBV4-3 to TRBJ2-1, with TRBD2 matching over 7 bases. The V segment lost 1 base and the J segment 5 bases; nucleotides outside the gene matches: 14. This CDR3 is 18 amino acids long. The germline gives CDR1 LGHNA, CDR2 YSLEER. Here the CDR3 DNA reads TGCGCCAGCAGCCAAGTTGCCGGAGGGAGGGAGGTCCACAATGAGCAGTTCTTC. This gives the protein CASSQVAGGREVHNEQFF.

The chain recombines TRBV14 with TRBJ1-2; 8 positions match TRBD1. The CDR3 is 18 amino acids. CDR1 is SGHDN and CDR2 is FVKESK in the germline V gene. The ends lost 1 base at V and 3 bases at J; junction bases unmatched: 13. The CDR3 DNA sequence: TGTGCCAGCAGCCAAGGGTTTCCGGACAGGGATCAAGACTATGGCTACACCTTC. Translating gives CASSQGFPDRDQDYGYTF.

The chain combines TRBV11-3 with TRBJ2-2; 7 positions agree with TRBD2. The CDR3 runs 15 residues. The germline V gene encodes CDR1 SGHNT and CDR2 YENEEA. Unmatched junction bases numbered 9, after V lost 6 bases and J lost 5 bases. CDR3 DNA sequence: TGTGCCAGCAGTTCGCCCAGCGGGGCAACCGGGGAGCTGTTTTTT. This translates into CASSSPSGATGELFF. Combining the CDR3 with reference TRBV11-3 and TRBJ2-2 gives the whole variable domain EAGVVQSPRYKIIEKKQPVAFWCNPISGHNTLYWYLQNLGQGPELLIRYENEEAVDDSQLPKDRFSAERLKGVDSTLKIQPAELGDSAVYLCASSSPSGATGELFFGEGSRLTVL.

This clone appeared a single time. Other nucleotide sequences in the sample specify the same CDR3. J is TRBJ1-2 and V is TRBV29-1, with D perhaps matching TRBD1 (6 bases). The CDR3 has 13 amino acids. The germline V gene encodes CDR1 SQVTM and CDR2 ANQGSEA. The ends were cut back, 0 bases at V and 4 bases at J, with 9 bases in the middle. CDR3 residues: CSVEEGRGYGYTF. The DNA for the CDR3 is TGCAGCGTTGAAGAGGGCAGGGGCTATGGCTACACCTTC.

The J gene is TRBJ2-3, the V gene TRBV7-2, with TRBD2 matching over 9 bases. The CDR3 runs to 17 residues. The junction had 12 bases not matched to a gene; V was cut back by 4 bases and J by 4 bases. Germline CDR1 and CDR2: SGHTA and FQGNSA. The CDR3 nucleotides are TGTGCCAGCAGCTCAAGATCCGGGACTAGCCCCTCAGATACGCAGTATTTT. Protein product: CASSSRSGTSPSDTQYF. Full variable domain (outside the CDR3, taken from reference TRBV7-2 and TRBJ2-3): GAGVSQSPSNKVTEKGKDVELRCDPISGHTALYWYRQSLGQGLEFLIYFQGNSAPDKSGLPSDRFSAERTGGSVSTLTIQRTQQEDSAVYLCASSSRSGTSPSDTQYFGPGTRLTVL.

The rearrangement uses TRBV28 and TRBJ2-3; D remains unclear. There are 15 residues in the CDR3. Looked up from germline, CDR1 is MDHEN and CDR2 is SYDVKM. V was cut by 6 bases and J by 5 bases, with 18 bases left in between. The CDR3 sequence is CASSPILRGVDTQYF. The CDR3 DNA is TGTGCCAGCAGCCCCATTCTCCGCGGAGTAGATACGCAGTATTTT.

V and J are TRBV5-1 and TRBJ1-2; TRBD1 might be the D (6 bases). CDR1 is SGHRS, CDR2 YFSETQ, per germline. There are 15 residues in the CDR3. Trimming shortened V by 4 bases and J by 4 bases, and 17 bases separated the two germline ends. This chain's CDR3 is CASSTGRTRGYGYTF. The CDR3 nucleotides read TGCGCCAGCAGCACCGGAAGGACCAGGGGCTATGGCTACACCTTC. The complete variable domain, with remaining parts taken from reference TRBV5-1 and TRBJ1-2, reads KAGVTQTPRYLIKTRGQQVTLSCSPISGHRSVSWYQQTPGQGLQFLFEYFSETQRNKGNFPGRFSGRQFSNSRSEMNVSTLELGDSALYLCASSTGRTRGYGYTFGSGTRLTVV.

The gene calls are TRBV28 and TRBJ1-3; no clear D. CDR3 length: 18 amino acids. Germline V gene lookup returns CDR1 MDHEN and CDR2 SYDVKM. Trimming stripped 5 bases from V and 1 base from J, with 21 bases between. CDR3 sequence reads: CASSDLSGDLESGNTIYF. In DNA form, the CDR3 reads TGTGCCAGCAGTGACCTTTCCGGAGATCTTGAGTCTGGAAACACCATATATTTT.

This chain joins TRBV28 and TRBJ1-4; possible D gene TRBD1, 5 bases. The CDR3 length is 15 residues. The ends were cut back, 1 base at V and 9 bases at J, with 15 bases in the middle. Per the germline V gene, CDR1 is MDHEN and CDR2 is SYDVKM. CDR3 residues: CASSLLGRLNKKLFF. For the CDR3, the DNA is TGTGCCAGCAGTTTATTGGGGCGCCTGAATAAAAAACTGTTTTTT.

This chain uses TRBV7-9 with TRBJ1-3; maybe TRBD1 (5 bases). There are 13 residues in the CDR3. Between the trimmed V and J ends, which lost 10 bases and 4 bases, there was a span of 14 bases. CDR1 and CDR2 (germline): SEHNR, FQNEAQ (reference sequence). The CDR3 DNA reads as TGTGCCACCGGGGGGGTCGACGGAAACACCATATATTTT. This codes for CATGGVDGNTIYF.

The gene calls are TRBV28 and TRBJ2-7; TRBD2 matches at 9 bases. J lost 5 bases, V lost 3 bases, and 11 bases had no gene match. Per the germline V gene, CDR1 is MDHEN and CDR2 is SYDVKM. This CDR3 comprises 16 residues. The CDR3 protein is CASSLGEAGGPHEQYF. DNA of the CDR3: TGTGCCAGCAGTTTGGGGGAGGCGGGAGGGCCCCACGAGCAGTACTTC. Looking up the rest from reference TRBV28 and TRBJ2-7 gives the full variable domain: DVKVTQSSRYLVKRTGEKVFLECVQDMDHENMFWYRQDPGLGLRLIYFSYDVKMKEKGDIPEGYSVSREKKERFSLILESASTNQTSMYLCASSLGEAGGPHEQYFGPGTRLTVT.

This chain connects TRBV11-3 to TRBJ2-1; 9 bases are shared with TRBD2. V shed 5 bases and J 7 bases; nucleotides not matched to a gene: 9. CDR3 length: 15 amino acids. Germline V lookup: CDR1 SGHNT, CDR2 YENEEA. DNA for the CDR3: TGTGCCAGCAGCCTTATAGGCGGGAGGGGGAATGAGCAGTTCTTC. It encodes CASSLIGGRGNEQFF.

J is TRBJ2-1 and V is TRBV12-5; 9 nucleotides agree with TRBD2. The CDR3 loop spans 17 amino acids. CDR1 and CDR2 (germline): LGHNT, FRNRAP. With V trimmed by 0 bases and J by 5 bases, 8 bases remained unmatched. The CDR3 region has the DNA TGTGCTAGTGGTTTGGTCCAGCGGGAGGTCCAACACAATGAGCAGTTCTTC. The encoded protein is CASGLVQREVQHNEQFF.

The rearrangement uses TRBV4-1 and TRBJ1-5, with D possibly being TRBD1 (6 bases). The V end was cut by 1 base, the J end by 4 bases, with 11 bases between. The CDR3 totals 15 residues. Germline CDR1 MGHRA, CDR2 YSYEKL. The CDR3 DNA reads TGCGCCAGCAGCCAAGTTCCAGGGGAAAATCAGCCCCAGCATTTT. It codes for CASSQVPGENQPQHF.

The chain links TRBV2 to TRBJ2-5; a weak D match, TRBD2 (6 bases). This CDR3 region has 14 residues. V gave up 5 bases and J gave up 5 bases, with 15 bases separating them. Germline-derived CDR1 and CDR2 are SNHLY and FYNNEI. CDR3 region: CASSFSGSGETQYF. The CDR3 DNA reads TGTGCCAGCAGTTTCTCCGGGAGTGGGGAGACCCAGTACTTC.

The V and J genes are TRBV6-6 and TRBJ1-2; 10 positions match TRBD1. In germline, CDR1 is MNHNY, CDR2 SVGAGI (reference sequence). This CDR3 contains 16 residues. Trimming removed 2 bases from V and 3 bases from J; junction bases left unmatched: 6. The DNA for the CDR3 is TGTGCCAGCAGTTACGACAGGACAGGGGGGGACTATGGCTACACCTTC. This gives the protein CASSYDRTGGDYGYTF.

This clone came up once. The V gene is TRBV10-3, the J gene TRBJ2-3; D might be TRBD2 (6 bases). V lost 11 bases, J lost 2 bases, and 14 bases lay in between. The CDR3 runs 13 residues. Germline-derived CDR1 and CDR2 are ENHRY and SYGVKD. CDR3 sequence reads: CAAWGEDTDTQYF. The DNA for the CDR3 is TGTGCCGCCTGGGGGGAGGACACAGATACGCAGTATTTT.

The chain employs TRBV28 and TRBJ2-5, with D hard to call. The end of the DNA is better explained by TRBJ2-7, so the J call may be wrong. Per the germline V gene, CDR1 is MDHEN and CDR2 is SYDVKM. The CDR3 extends over 15 amino acids. CDR3 sequence: CASSLATRRNYEQYF. The CDR3 DNA sequence: TGTGCCAGCAGCTTGGCTACCCGACGCAACTACGAGCAGTACTTC.